This passage covers 27 T cell receptor beta chains from one sample sequenced in a study of CD8 T cells in Susac syndrome. Roughly 0.45 to 1 ug RNA was reverse transcribed with random hexamers. TCRdb re-derived calls from the immunoSEQ multiplex PCR reads in MiXCR, one entry per CDR3 protein. The sample contains about 240,000 distinct CDR3 sequences, about 96% of which appear only once. What was sequenced was CD4+ T cells from PBMCs. These receptors came from a human donor with Susac syndrome.

This chain uses TRBV30 with TRBJ2-5; perhaps TRBD1 as D (6 bases). CDR1 and CDR2 from the germline V gene are GTSNPN and SVGIG (reference sequence). The CDR3 spans 12 residues. The germline V and J ends were trimmed by 7 bases and 7 bases, with 16 bases remaining between them. The CDR3 DNA follows: TGTGCCTTGGACAGCGCGGCGATGACCCAGTACTTC. Its protein is CALDSAAMTQYF.

The J gene is TRBJ2-1, the V gene TRBV3-1; D possibly corresponds to TRBD2 (6 bases). Between the trimmed V and J ends, which lost 0 bases and 10 bases, there was a span of 16 bases. Germline lookup yields CDR1 LGHDT and CDR2 YNNKEL (reference sequence). The CDR3 contains 15 residues. CDR3 sequence (DNA): TGTGCCAGCAGCCAAGAAGATTTAGCGGTGCCAGAGCAGTTCTTC. Translated, it gives CASSQEDLAVPEQFF.

The rearrangement uses TRBV29-1 and TRBJ2-7; 7 bases map to TRBD2. CDR1 and CDR2 (germline): SQVTM, ANQGSEA. The length of the CDR3 is 13 residues. The trim removed 4 bases at V and 4 bases at J, leaving 7 bases unmatched. The CDR3 region is CSVAGGLPYEQYF. In nucleotides, the CDR3 is TGCAGCGTTGCGGGAGGCCTTCCTTACGAGCAGTACTTC.

The chain links TRBV20-1 to TRBJ1-1; weak D call: TRBD1 (6 bases). This CDR3 contains 12 residues. The germline V and J ends were trimmed by 1 base and 9 bases, with 12 bases remaining between them. Germline V CDR1 and CDR2: DFQATT, SNEGSKA (reference sequence). CDR3 sequence (DNA): TGCAGTGCTAGAGGGACAGTCCCAAAAGCTTTCTTT. It encodes CSARGTVPKAFF.

The CDR3 bases are TGCGCCAGCAGCCCGGATCGAAACACAGATACGCAGTATTTT. Its protein product is CASSPDRNTDTQYF. V and J are TRBV5-1 and TRBJ2-3, with D uncertain. This CDR3 is 14 amino acids long. Germline assignment: CDR1 SGHRS and CDR2 YFSETQ. The V gene lost 4 bases and the J gene lost 2 bases, with 11 bases spanning the gap. The full variable domain, rest sourced from reference TRBV5-1 and TRBJ2-3, is KAGVTQTPRYLIKTRGQQVTLSCSPISGHRSVSWYQQTPGQGLQFLFEYFSETQRNKGNFPGRFSGRQFSNSRSEMNVSTLELGDSALYLCASSPDRNTDTQYFGPGTRLTVL.

The count of this clonotype is one. The chain links TRBV3-1 to TRBJ2-3; D perhaps matches TRBD1 (6 bases). Germline V lookup: CDR1 LGHDT, CDR2 YNNKEL (reference sequence). The V gene lost 1 base and the J gene lost 8 bases, with 10 bases spanning the gap. This CDR3 region has 13 residues. DNA of the CDR3: TGTGCCAGCAGCCAAGTGACAGGACGTACGCAGTATTTT. This translates into CASSQVTGRTQYF.

The chain links TRBV20-1 to TRBJ2-3; D not certain. V was shortened by 3 bases and J by 2 bases, with 9 bases between the two germline ends. Germline-derived CDR1 and CDR2 are DFQATT and SNEGSKA (reference sequence). The CDR3 covers 13 residues. The CDR3 here is CSARDTTTDTQYF. The CDR3 DNA is TGCAGTGCTAGGGATACTACCACAGATACGCAGTATTTT.

V is TRBV5-6 and J is TRBJ2-1, with unresolved D. Between the trimmed V and J ends, which lost 2 bases and 5 bases, there was a span of 11 bases. Germline CDR1 reads SGHDT; CDR2 reads YYEEEE. This CDR3 has 14 amino acids. The CDR3 DNA reads TGTGCCAGCAGCTTTCTTGGACGGGACAATGAGCAGTTCTTC. Translation: CASSFLGRDNEQFF.

The J gene is TRBJ2-7, the V gene TRBV20-1; 11 bases map to TRBD1. The CDR3 sequence is 14 residues long. Losses at the gene ends were 6 bases for V and 2 bases for J; bases not matched to a gene: 6. Germline loops: CDR1 DFQATT, CDR2 SNEGSKA (reference sequence). CDR3 DNA sequence: TGCAGTGCAAGGACAGGGGGCTTGACCTACGAGCAGTACTTC. The encoded protein is CSARTGGLTYEQYF.

The rearrangement links TRBV27 to TRBJ2-3; 7 bases are a match to TRBD2. Germline values: CDR1 MNHEY, CDR2 SMNVEV (reference sequence). The CDR3 has 16 amino acids. Trimming took 8 bases from V and 1 from J; bases not matched to a gene: 12. CDR3 sequence: CASYGGTQRGTDTQYF. In nucleotides, the CDR3 is TGTGCCAGCTACGGGGGGACCCAAAGGGGCACAGATACGCAGTATTTT.

In DNA form, the CDR3 reads TGTGCCAGCAGCCCAAACCACAGGGGAGGGAACTATGGCTACACCTTC. This gives the protein CASSPNHRGGNYGYTF. This sequence joins TRBV7-8 and TRBJ1-2; 7 bases are shared with TRBD1. The length of the CDR3 is 16 residues. The germline CDR1 and CDR2 sequences are SGHVS and FQNEAQ. V shed 5 bases and J 2 bases; nucleotides not matched to a gene: 11.

This clonotype has a single count. The chain's CDR3 is CSVIGRSSYEQYF. The CDR3, as DNA: TGCAGCGTCATAGGTCGGAGCTCCTACGAGCAGTACTTC. V gene TRBV29-1 combines with J gene TRBJ2-7; no reliable D call. CDR3 length: 13 residues. Germline V gives CDR1 SQVTM, CDR2 ANQGSEA. V was trimmed by 6 bases and J by 0 bases, leaving 12 bases between them.

The chain carries TRBV3-1 and TRBJ1-2, with 7 bases fitting TRBD1. This CDR3 is 13 amino acids long. With V trimmed by 2 bases and J by 6 bases, 3 bases remained unmatched. CDR1 is LGHDT and CDR2 is YNNKEL in the germline V gene (reference sequence). CDR3 DNA: TGTGCCAGCAGCCAAAAAGGGACAGATGGCTACACCTTC. Amino acids: CASSQKGTDGYTF. The full variable domain, rest sourced from reference TRBV3-1 and TRBJ1-2, is DTAVSQTPKYLVTQMGNDKSIKCEQNLGHDTMYWYKQDSKKFLKIMFSYNNKELIINETVPNRFSPKSPDKAHLNLHINSLELGDSAVYFCASSQKGTDGYTFGSGTRLTVV.

The V gene is TRBV2, the J gene TRBJ1-2; D is unclear. The germline CDR1 and CDR2 sequences are SNHLY and FYNNEI. There are 11 residues in the CDR3. Trimming removed 6 bases at V and 2 bases at J, with 4 bases between. The CDR3 DNA reads as TGTGCCAGCAGCGAGAACTATGGCTACACCTTC. This codes for CASSENYGYTF. The entire variable domain, with the rest obtained from reference TRBV2 and TRBJ1-2, is as follows: EPEVTQTPSHQVTQMGQEVILRCVPISNHLYFYWYRQILGQKVEFLVSFYNNEISEKSEIFDDQFSVERPDGSNFTLKIRSTKLEDSAMYFCASSENYGYTFGSGTRLTVV.

The V gene is TRBV10-3, the J gene TRBJ2-7; a possible D gene is TRBD2 (6 bases). Germline loops: CDR1 ENHRY, CDR2 SYGVKD. This CDR3 is 14 amino acids long. Trimming cost V 2 bases and J 6 bases, with 14 bases left between them. CDR3 DNA sequence: TGTGCCATCAGTGAGATGGGAGGTTGGCGCGAGCAGTACTTC. It encodes CAISEMGGWREQYF.

CDR3 coding DNA: TGTGCCAGCAGTGTTATGGAACTCCAAGAGACCCAGTACTTC. As protein: CASSVMELQETQYF. The chain links TRBV2 to TRBJ2-5; no reliable D call. The CDR3 has 14 residues. With 4 bases removed from V and 1 base from J, the gap between germline ends came to 10 bases. Per the germline V gene, CDR1 is SNHLY and CDR2 is FYNNEI.

J is TRBJ1-1 and V is TRBV4-1, with a possible D match to TRBD1 (6 bases). The ends were cut back, 0 bases at V and 4 bases at J, with 15 bases in the middle. The CDR3 extends over 16 amino acids. Germline V lookup: CDR1 MGHRA, CDR2 YSYEKL. CDR3 loop: CASSQEKQGGFTEAFF. Written as DNA, the CDR3 is TGCGCCAGCAGCCAAGAAAAACAGGGCGGCTTCACTGAAGCTTTCTTT.

The genes are TRBV6-2 or TRBV6-3 and TRBJ2-7; D unresolved. Trimming pared 5 bases from V and 5 bases from J, leaving 7 bases between. The germline V gene has CDR1 MNHEY and CDR2 SVGEGT. The CDR3 covers 11 residues. CDR3 nucleotide sequence: TGTGCCAGCAGTAGATTTGACGAGCAGTACTTC. Its protein product is CASSRFDEQYF.

The V gene is TRBV14, the J gene TRBJ1-4; 8 bases agree with TRBD1. The V gene end was trimmed by 3 bases and the J gene end by 7 bases; junction bases not matched to a gene: 10. Germline V gives CDR1 SGHDN, CDR2 FVKESK. CDR3 length equals 16 residues. This CDR3 is CASSHYPGQGGEKLFF. For the CDR3, the DNA is TGTGCCAGCAGCCATTACCCAGGACAGGGAGGTGAAAAACTGTTTTTT.

The V call is TRBV29-1, the J call TRBJ2-5, with D unresolved. Trimming left V 6 bases short and J 4 bases short, with 12 bases between. This CDR3 region has 12 residues. Germline V gene sequence: CDR1 SQVTM, CDR2 ANQGSEA. The CDR3 nucleotides are TGCAGCGTCCTTGTAGAGGTAGAGACCCAGTACTTC. Translating gives CSVLVEVETQYF. The full variable domain, in which reference TRBV29-1 and TRBJ2-5 provide the parts outside the CDR3, is SAVISQKPSRDICQRGTSLTIQCQVDSQVTMMFWYRQQPGQSLTLIATANQGSEATYESGFVIDKFPISRPNLTFSTLTVSNMSPEDSSIYLCSVLVEVETQYFGPGTRLLVL.

The V call is TRBV29-1, the J call TRBJ2-5; no firm D call. V dropped 4 bases and J dropped 5 bases, with 11 bases sitting between them. The CDR3 covers 12 residues. CDR1 is SQVTM and CDR2 is ANQGSEA in the germline V gene. DNA of the CDR3: TGCAGCGTTGCCCTTGACGCGGAGACCCAGTACTTC. This sequence encodes CSVALDAETQYF.

The chain recombines TRBV20-1 with TRBJ1-1; no definite D call. Per the germline V gene, CDR1 is DFQATT and CDR2 is SNEGSKA (reference sequence). V was pared by 0 bases and J by 7 bases, with 12 bases between. The CDR3 runs 13 residues. The CDR3 reads CSARDYLGGEAFF. The CDR3 coding sequence is TGCAGTGCTAGAGACTACTTGGGCGGTGAAGCTTTCTTT.

This sequence joins TRBV7-3 and TRBJ2-7, with D perhaps matching TRBD1 or TRBD2 (6 bases each). V shed 5 bases and J shed 5 bases, with 22 bases lying between them. The CDR3 totals 16 residues. Looked up from germline, CDR1 is SGHTA and CDR2 is FQGTGA. CDR3 sequence reads: CASSNPLITGANEQYF. CDR3 sequence (DNA): TGTGCCAGCAGCAATCCCCTTATCACGGGGGCGAACGAGCAGTACTTC.

The chain links TRBV20-1 to TRBJ1-2; 7 bases agree with TRBD1. Germline loops: CDR1 DFQATT, CDR2 SNEGSKA (reference sequence). This CDR3 contains 13 residues. After removal of 7 bases from V and 8 bases from J, the junction contained 13 bases not matched to a gene. The chain's CDR3 is CSVPHRGIGGYTF. The DNA of the CDR3 is TGCAGTGTCCCCCACAGGGGCATCGGCGGCTACACCTTC.

The chain combines TRBV10-1 with TRBJ2-5, with 11 bases identical to TRBD2. The V gene end was trimmed by 8 bases and the J gene end by 5 bases; junction bases not matched to a gene: 10. The CDR3 totals 15 residues. Germline CDR1 reads WNHNN; CDR2 reads SYGVQD (reference sequence). The CDR3 is CASPIAGGPGETQYF. CDR3 nucleotide sequence: TGCGCCAGCCCGATAGCGGGAGGGCCCGGCGAGACCCAGTACTTC.

This chain joins TRBV29-1 and TRBJ2-7, with TRBD2 identical over 10 bases. Germline V gene data show CDR1 as SQVTM and CDR2 as ANQGSEA. J lost 3 bases, V lost 0 bases, and 11 bases had no gene match. The CDR3 is 17 residues long. The chain's CDR3 is CSVEDRHLASGGYEQYF. CDR3 nucleotide sequence: TGCAGCGTTGAAGATCGACATCTGGCTAGCGGGGGCTACGAGCAGTACTTC.

This clonotype was observed a single time. The chain combines TRBV20-1 with TRBJ2-5, with D possibly called TRBD1 or TRBD2 (5 bases each). The V gene lost 5 bases and the J gene lost 5 bases, with 15 bases spanning the gap. Germline V gene data show CDR1 as DFQATT and CDR2 as SNEGSKA (reference sequence). This CDR3 spans 13 amino acids. The DNA for the CDR3 is TGCAGTGCTGGGGCCGGGGCTGGGGAGACCCAGTACTTC. This translates into CSAGAGAGETQYF.